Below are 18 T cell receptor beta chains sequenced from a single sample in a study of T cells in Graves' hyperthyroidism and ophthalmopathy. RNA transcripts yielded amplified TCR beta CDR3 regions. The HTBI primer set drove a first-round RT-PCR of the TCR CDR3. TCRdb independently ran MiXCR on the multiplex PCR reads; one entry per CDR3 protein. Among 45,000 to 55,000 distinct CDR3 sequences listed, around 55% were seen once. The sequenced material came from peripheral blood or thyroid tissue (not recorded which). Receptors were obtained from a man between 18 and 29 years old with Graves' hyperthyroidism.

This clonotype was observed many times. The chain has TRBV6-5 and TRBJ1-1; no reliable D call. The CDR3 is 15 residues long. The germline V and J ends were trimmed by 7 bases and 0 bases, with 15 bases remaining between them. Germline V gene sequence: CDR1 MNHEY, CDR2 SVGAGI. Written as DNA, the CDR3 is TGTGCCAGCACGTCTCAGAACCCGATGAACACTGAAGCTTTCTTT. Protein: CASTSQNPMNTEAFF.

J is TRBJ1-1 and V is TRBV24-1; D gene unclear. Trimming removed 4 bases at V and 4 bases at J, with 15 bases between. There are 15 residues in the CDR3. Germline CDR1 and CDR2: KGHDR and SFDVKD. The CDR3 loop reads CATSDSIPGRTEAFF. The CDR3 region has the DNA TGTGCCACCAGTGACAGCATCCCAGGCCGCACTGAAGCTTTCTTT.

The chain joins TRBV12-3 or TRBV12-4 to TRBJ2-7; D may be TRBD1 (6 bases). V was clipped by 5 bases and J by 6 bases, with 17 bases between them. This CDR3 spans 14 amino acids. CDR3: CASSAARAGAEQYF. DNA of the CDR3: TGTGCCAGCAGTGCTGCTCGGGCAGGGGCCGAGCAGTACTTC.

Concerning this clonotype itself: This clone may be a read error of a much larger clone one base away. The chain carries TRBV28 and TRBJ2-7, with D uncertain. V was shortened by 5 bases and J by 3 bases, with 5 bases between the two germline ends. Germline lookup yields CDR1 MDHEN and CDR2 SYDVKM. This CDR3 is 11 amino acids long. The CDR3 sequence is CASSLHYEQYF. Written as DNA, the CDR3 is TGTGCCAGCAGTCTTCACTACGAGCAGTACTTC.

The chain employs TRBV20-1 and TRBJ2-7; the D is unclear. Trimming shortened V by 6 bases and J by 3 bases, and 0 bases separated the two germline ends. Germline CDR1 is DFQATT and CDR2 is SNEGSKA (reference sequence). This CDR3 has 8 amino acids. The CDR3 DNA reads TGCAGTGCCTACGAGCAGTACTTC. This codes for CSAYEQYF.

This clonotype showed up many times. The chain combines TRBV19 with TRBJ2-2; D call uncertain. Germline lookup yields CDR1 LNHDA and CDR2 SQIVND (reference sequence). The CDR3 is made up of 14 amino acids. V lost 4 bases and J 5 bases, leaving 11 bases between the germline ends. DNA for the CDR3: TGTGCCAGTAGTAGGGTTGATTGGACCGGGGAGCTGTTTTTT. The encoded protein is CASSRVDWTGELFF.

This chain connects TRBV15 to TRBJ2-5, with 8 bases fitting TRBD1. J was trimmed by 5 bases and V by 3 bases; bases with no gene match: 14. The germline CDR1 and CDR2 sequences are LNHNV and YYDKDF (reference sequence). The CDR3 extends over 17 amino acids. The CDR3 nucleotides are TGTGCCACCAGCAGCGTAGGTCAGGGGGCGCGCTCGGAGACCCAGTACTTC. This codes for CATSSVGQGARSETQYF.

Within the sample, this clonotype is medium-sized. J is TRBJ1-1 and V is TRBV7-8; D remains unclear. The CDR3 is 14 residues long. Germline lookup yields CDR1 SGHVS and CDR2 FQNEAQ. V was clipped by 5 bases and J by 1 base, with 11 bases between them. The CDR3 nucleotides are TGTGCCAGCAGCCATATTATTTCGAACACTGAAGCTTTCTTT. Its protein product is CASSHIISNTEAFF. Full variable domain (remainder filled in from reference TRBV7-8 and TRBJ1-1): GAGVSQSPRYKVAKRGQDVALRCDPISGHVSLFWYQQALGQGPEFLTYFQNEAQLDKSGLPSDRFFAERPEGSVSTLKIQRTQQEDSAVYLCASSHIISNTEAFFGQGTRLTVV.

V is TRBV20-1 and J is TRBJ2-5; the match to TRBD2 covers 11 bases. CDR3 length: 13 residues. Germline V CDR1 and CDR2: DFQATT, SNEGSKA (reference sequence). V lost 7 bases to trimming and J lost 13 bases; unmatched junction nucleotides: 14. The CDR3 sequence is CSESLAGGEARYF. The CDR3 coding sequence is TGCAGTGAGTCCCTAGCGGGGGGAGAGGCCCGGTACTTC.

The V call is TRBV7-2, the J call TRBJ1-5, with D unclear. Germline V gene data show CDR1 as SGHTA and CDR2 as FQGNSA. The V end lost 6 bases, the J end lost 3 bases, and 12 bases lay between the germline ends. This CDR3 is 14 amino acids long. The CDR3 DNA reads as TGTGCCAGCAGGGGAGGTGGGATCAATCAGCCCCAGCATTTT. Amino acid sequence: CASRGGGINQPQHF.

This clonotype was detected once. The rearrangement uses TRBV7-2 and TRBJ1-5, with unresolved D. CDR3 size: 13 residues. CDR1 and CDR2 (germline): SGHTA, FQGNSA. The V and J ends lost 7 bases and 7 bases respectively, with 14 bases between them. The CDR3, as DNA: TGTGCCAGCAACCTGGGGTGGGGACAGCCCCAGCATTTT. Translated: CASNLGWGQPQHF.

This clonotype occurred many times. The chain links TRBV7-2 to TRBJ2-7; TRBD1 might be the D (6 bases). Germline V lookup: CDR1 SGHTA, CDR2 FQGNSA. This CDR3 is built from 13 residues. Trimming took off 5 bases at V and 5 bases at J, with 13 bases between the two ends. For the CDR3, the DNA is TGTGCCAGCAGCCGTGGGACATATGACGAGCAGTACTTC. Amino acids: CASSRGTYDEQYF.

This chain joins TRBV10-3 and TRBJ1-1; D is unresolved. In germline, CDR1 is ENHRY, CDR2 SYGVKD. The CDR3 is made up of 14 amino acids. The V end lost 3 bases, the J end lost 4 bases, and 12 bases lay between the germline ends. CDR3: CAISESRMTTEAFF. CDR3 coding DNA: TGTGCCATCAGTGAAAGTCGGATGACCACTGAAGCTTTCTTT.

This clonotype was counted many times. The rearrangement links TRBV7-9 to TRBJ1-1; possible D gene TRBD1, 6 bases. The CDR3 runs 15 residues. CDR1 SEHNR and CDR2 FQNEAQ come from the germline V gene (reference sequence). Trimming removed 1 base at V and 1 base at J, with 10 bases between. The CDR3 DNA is TGTGCCAGCAGCTTAGAGGGGGTTCCGAACACTGAAGCTTTCTTT. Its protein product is CASSLEGVPNTEAFF.

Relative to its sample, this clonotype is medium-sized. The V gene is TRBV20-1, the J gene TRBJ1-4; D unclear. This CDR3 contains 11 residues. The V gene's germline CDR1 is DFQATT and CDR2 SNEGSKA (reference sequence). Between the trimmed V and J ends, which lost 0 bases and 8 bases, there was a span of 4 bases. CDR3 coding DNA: TGCAGTGCTAGAGAGGAAGAAAAACTGTTTTTT. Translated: CSAREEEKLFF.

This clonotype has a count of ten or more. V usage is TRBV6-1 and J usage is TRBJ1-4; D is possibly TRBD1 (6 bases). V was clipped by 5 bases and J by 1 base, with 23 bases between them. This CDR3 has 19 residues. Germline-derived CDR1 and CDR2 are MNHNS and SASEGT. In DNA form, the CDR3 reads TGTGCCAGCAGTCGATTGGGCAGCGGGGGGGCAGGAACTAATGAAAAACTGTTTTTT. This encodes CASSRLGSGGAGTNEKLFF.

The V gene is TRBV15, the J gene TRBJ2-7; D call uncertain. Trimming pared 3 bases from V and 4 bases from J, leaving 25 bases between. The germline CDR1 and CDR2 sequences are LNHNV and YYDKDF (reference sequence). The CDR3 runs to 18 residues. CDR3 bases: TGTGCCACCAGCAGTCCGATAAGTCCGATAAGGATTGGTTACGAGCAGTACTTC. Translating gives CATSSPISPIRIGYEQYF.

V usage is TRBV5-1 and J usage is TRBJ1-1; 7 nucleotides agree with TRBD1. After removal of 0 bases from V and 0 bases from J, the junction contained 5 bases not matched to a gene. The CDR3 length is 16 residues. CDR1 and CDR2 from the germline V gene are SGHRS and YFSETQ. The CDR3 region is CASSLATGAMNTEAFF. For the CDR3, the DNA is TGCGCCAGCAGCTTGGCCACAGGGGCCATGAACACTGAAGCTTTCTTT.